The 4 T cell receptor beta chains below were found in one sample sequenced in a study of blood T cell repertoires in COVID-19. Assay: immunoSEQ multiplex PCR; the TCRdb copy retains only in-frame clones and omits some. The sample holds roughly 180,000 clones; around 85% are singletons and the top ten take under 9.5%. Sequenced material: peripheral blood. The receptors here all came from a woman aged 55-75 years with acute or convalescent COVID-19.

The rearrangement links TRBV6-5 to TRBJ1-2, with 8 bases matching TRBD1. There are 12 residues in the CDR3. V was pared by 5 bases and J by 8 bases, with 4 bases of the junction left unmatched. In germline, CDR1 is MNHEY, CDR2 SVGAGI. This CDR3 reads CASSPQGAGYTF. The DNA for the CDR3 is TGTGCCAGCAGTCCTCAGGGGGCAGGCTACACCTTC.

This clone was observed a single time. The chain links TRBV18 to TRBJ1-3, with TRBD1 identical over 7 bases. The J segment lost 3 bases and the V segment lost 1 base, leaving 3 bases of the junction unmatched. Germline CDR1 KGHSH, CDR2 LQKENI. The CDR3 extends over 15 amino acids. The CDR3 DNA reads TGTGCCAGCTCACCACAGGGGGCAGATGGAAACACCATATATTTT. Translating gives CASSPQGADGNTIYF.

The rearrangement uses TRBV28 and TRBJ1-2; 11 positions match TRBD1. Germline CDR1 reads MDHEN; CDR2 reads SYDVKM. V was clipped by 5 bases and J by 7 bases; unmatched bases: 9. This CDR3 has 15 residues. In nucleotides, the CDR3 is TGTGCCAGCAGTCCTCGGACAGGGGGCGGGCTTGGCTACACCTTC. Its translation is CASSPRTGGGLGYTF.

The CDR3 DNA is TGTGCCAGCAGCAGTCCGGACAGGCTAAGATCTTATGGCTACACCTTC. This encodes CASSSPDRLRSYGYTF. The J gene is TRBJ1-2, the V gene TRBV28; 7 bases line up with TRBD1. The CDR3 sequence is 16 residues long. J gave up 5 bases and V 6 bases, and 15 bases lay outside the gene matches. CDR1 and CDR2 from the germline V gene are MDHEN and SYDVKM.